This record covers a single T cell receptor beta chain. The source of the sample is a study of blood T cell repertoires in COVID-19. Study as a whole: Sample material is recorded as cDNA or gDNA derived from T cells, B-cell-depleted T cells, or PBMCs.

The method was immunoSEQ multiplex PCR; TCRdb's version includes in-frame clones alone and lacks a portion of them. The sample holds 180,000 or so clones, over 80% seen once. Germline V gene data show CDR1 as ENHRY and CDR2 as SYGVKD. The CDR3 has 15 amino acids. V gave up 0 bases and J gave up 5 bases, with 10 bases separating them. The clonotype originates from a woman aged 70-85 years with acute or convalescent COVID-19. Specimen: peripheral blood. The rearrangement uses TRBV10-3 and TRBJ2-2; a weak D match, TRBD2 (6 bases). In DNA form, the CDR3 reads TGTGCCATCAGTGAGTCTCGCGGGGCGACCGGGGAGCTGTTTTTT. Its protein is CAISESRGATGELFF.